This entry lists 9 T cell receptor beta chains sequenced from one sample in a study of neurological immune-mediated disorders. TCRdb independently ran MiXCR on the 5' RACE reads; one entry per CDR3 protein. The repertoire includes 15,000 to 20,000 distinct CDR3 sequences, about 2.8% of them detected once, and 5.5% sits in the top ten. Sequencing input: PBMCs. The receptors shown here come from a woman aged 18-30 years with multiple sclerosis.

This clonotype was recorded many times. The chain carries TRBV5-1 and TRBJ1-2; D not resolved. Germline assignment: CDR1 SGHRS and CDR2 YFSETQ. V was cut by 0 bases and J by 4 bases, with 7 bases left in between. The CDR3 sequence is 13 residues long. This chain's CDR3 is CASSLELAYGYTF. The CDR3 coding sequence is TGCGCCAGCAGCTTGGAGTTGGCCTATGGCTACACCTTC.

The sample holds many counts of this clonotype. The chain recombines TRBV20-1 with TRBJ1-1, with D unclear. The CDR3 covers 13 residues. Looked up from germline, CDR1 is DFQATT and CDR2 is SNEGSKA (reference sequence). Deletions cut 3 bases from V and 1 base from J, with 9 bases between. As DNA, the CDR3 is TGCAGTGCTAGTTCCGGGTGGAACACTGAAGCTTTCTTT. The encoded protein is CSASSGWNTEAFF.

Judged by abundance, this clonotype is medium-sized. CDR3 in DNA: TGTGCCAGCAGTCAGAATGGGGGTACGCAGTATTTT. Amino acid sequence: CASSQNGGTQYF. The chain employs TRBV12-3 or TRBV12-4 and TRBJ2-3, with D possibly being TRBD1 or TRBD2 (5 bases each). The CDR3 length is 12 residues. V gave up 5 bases and J gave up 8 bases, with 11 bases separating them.

This clonotype was detected many times. The rearrangement uses TRBV5-1 and TRBJ1-1; 9 bases align to TRBD1. Germline assignment: CDR1 SGHRS and CDR2 YFSETQ. The V and J ends lost 5 bases and 4 bases, in that order; junction bases with no gene match: 9. The CDR3 extends over 15 amino acids. Here the CDR3 reads CASSRTGGRGTEAFF. CDR3 DNA sequence: TGCGCCAGCAGTCGTACAGGGGGCCGCGGCACTGAAGCTTTCTTT.

Only a few counts were recorded for this clonotype. It may be a read error: a sequence one base away is much more abundant. This CDR3 is missing its conserved last phenylalanine or tryptophan, likely due to a read error. The chain carries TRBV18 and TRBJ1-2; the D is unclear. This CDR3 has 14 residues. V gave up 2 bases and J gave up 0 bases, with 7 bases separating them. CDR1 is KGHSH, CDR2 LQKENI, per germline. CDR3 DNA: TGTGCCAGCTCACCAGAGAGGGCTAACTATGGCTACACCGTC. This encodes CASSPERANYGYTV.

V usage is TRBV5-1 and J usage is TRBJ2-7; TRBD1 aligns across 8 bases. This CDR3 contains 13 residues. V shed 9 bases, J shed 5 bases, and the junction held 10 bases outside the gene matches. Germline CDR1 SGHRS, CDR2 YFSETQ. The chain's CDR3 is CATSETGDHEQYF. DNA for the CDR3: TGCGCCACCAGTGAGACAGGGGACCACGAGCAGTACTTC.

Ten or more counts support this clonotype. The V and J genes are TRBV12-5 and TRBJ1-4, with a tentative D call TRBD1 (6 bases). V was cut by 7 bases and J by 0 bases, with 21 bases left in between. The CDR3 is 18 residues long. Germline CDR1 LGHNT, CDR2 FRNRAP. The DNA of the CDR3 is TGTGCTAGTGCCCGGAGGACAGAACAGCTTGCAACTAATGAAAAACTGTTTTTT. Translating it yields CASARRTEQLATNEKLFF.

This clonotype was seen at least ten times. This chain joins TRBV3-1 and TRBJ2-2; no clear D. V was shortened by 4 bases and J by 8 bases, with 14 bases between the two germline ends. The CDR3 covers 14 residues. CDR1 and CDR2 from the germline V gene are LGHDT and YNNKEL (reference sequence). The CDR3 bases are TGTGCCAGCAGCCCCCTGTCGTCTACAGGGGAGCTGTTTTTT. Translating it yields CASSPLSSTGELFF.

This clonotype was counted ten times or more. The CDR3 sequence: CASSQRQGASGVRTETQYF. The CDR3 region has the DNA TGTGCCAGCAGCCAAAGGCAGGGGGCTAGCGGAGTACGGACGGAGACCCAGTACTTC. The chain couples TRBV3-1 to TRBJ2-5, with D possibly being TRBD1 (8 bases). Trimming stripped 2 bases from V and 5 bases from J, with 27 bases between. CDR1 LGHDT and CDR2 YNNKEL come from the germline V gene (reference sequence). The CDR3 has 19 residues.